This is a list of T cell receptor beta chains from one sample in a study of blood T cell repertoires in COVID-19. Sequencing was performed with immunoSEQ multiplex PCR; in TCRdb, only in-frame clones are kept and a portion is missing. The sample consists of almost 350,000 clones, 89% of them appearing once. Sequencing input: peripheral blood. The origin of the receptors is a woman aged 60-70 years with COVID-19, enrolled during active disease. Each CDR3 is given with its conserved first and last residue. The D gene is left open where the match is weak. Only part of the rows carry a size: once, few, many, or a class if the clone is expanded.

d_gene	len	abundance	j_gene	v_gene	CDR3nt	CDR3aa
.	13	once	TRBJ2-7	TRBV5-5	TGTGCCAGCAGCTTGGGGCAGGGCAACGAGCAGTACTTC	CASSLGQGNEQYF
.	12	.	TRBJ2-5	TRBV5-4	TGTGCCAGCAGCTTTTCAGGGGAGACCCAGTACTTC	CASSFSGETQYF
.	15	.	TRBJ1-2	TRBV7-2	TGTGCCAGCAGCTCTCGGCAGGGGAGGGACTATGGCTACACCTTC	CASSSRQGRDYGYTF
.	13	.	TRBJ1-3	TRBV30	TGTGCCGGGGGGAGGGAAACTGGAAACACCATATATTTT	CAGGRETGNTIYF
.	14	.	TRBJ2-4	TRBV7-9	TGTGCCAGCAGCTTAGGCCAGGGGACAAACATTCAGTACTTC	CASSLGQGTNIQYF
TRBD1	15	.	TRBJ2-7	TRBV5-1	TGCGCCAGCAGCTTGGAGCCCGGACAGGGGAGATGGCAGTACTTC	CASSLEPGQGRWQYF
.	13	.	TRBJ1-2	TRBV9	TGTGCCAGCAGTAGGGGCGGGGCGTCTGGCTACACCTTC	CASSRGGASGYTF
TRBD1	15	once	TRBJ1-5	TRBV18	TGTGCCAGCTCAACGAACAGGGGGAACAATCAGCCCCAGCATTTT	CASSTNRGNNQPQHF
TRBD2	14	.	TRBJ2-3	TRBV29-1	TGCAGCGCTGCGGGGGGGCCGGACACAGATACGCAGTATTTT	CSAAGGPDTDTQYF
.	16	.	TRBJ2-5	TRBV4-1	TGCGCCAGCAGCCAAGCTGGTGTGAGGGGGAGAGAGACCCAGTACTTC	CASSQAGVRGRETQYF
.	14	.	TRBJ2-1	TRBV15	TGTGCCACCAGCAGAGCCTTCCGCGGGGATGAGCAGTTCTTC	CATSRAFRGDEQFF
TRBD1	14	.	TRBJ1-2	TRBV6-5	TGTGCCAGCAGGGACAGGGGCCCTAACTATGGCTACACCTTC	CASRDRGPNYGYTF
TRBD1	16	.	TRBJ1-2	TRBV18	TGTGCCAGCTCACCATCCTCGGACAGGGCGAACTATGGCTACACCTTC	CASSPSSDRANYGYTF
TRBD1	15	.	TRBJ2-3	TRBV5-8	TGTGCCAGCATACGTCCGACAGGGGAAACAGATACGCAGTATTTT	CASIRPTGETDTQYF
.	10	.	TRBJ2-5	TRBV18	TGTGCCAGCTCATCTGAGACCCAGTACTTC	CASSSETQYF
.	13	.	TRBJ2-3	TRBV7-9	TGTGCCAACGGAGGGACTAGCACAGATACGCAGTATTTT	CANGGTSTDTQYF
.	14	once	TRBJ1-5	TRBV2	TGTGCCAGCAGTGATCGGGGTTGGCGGCAGCCCCAGCATTTT	CASSDRGWRQPQHF
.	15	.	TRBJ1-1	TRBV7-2	TGTGCCAGCAGCCCAGCCCCCCCCCGGGGCACTGAAGCTTTCTTT	CASSPAPPRGTEAFF
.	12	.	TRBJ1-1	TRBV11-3	TGTGCCAGCAGCTTAGGTTGGGGCGAAGCTTTCTTT	CASSLGWGEAFF
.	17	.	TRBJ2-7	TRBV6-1	TGTGCCAGCAGTGATAGCGGGTTAACAGGGCTAGCCCCGGGGCAGTACTTC	CASSDSGLTGLAPGQYF
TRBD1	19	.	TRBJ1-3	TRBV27	TGTGCCAGCAGTTTTAGGTCGCAGGGGGAATCTTTCTACCCAAACACCATATATTTT	CASSFRSQGESFYPNTIYF
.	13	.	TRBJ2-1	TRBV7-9	TGTGCCAGCAGCCTGAGCTCCTACAATGAGCAGTTCTTC	CASSLSSYNEQFF
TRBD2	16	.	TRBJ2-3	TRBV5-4	TGTGCCAGCAGCTTGGGGACTAGCGGGGGGCTTTTAACGCAGTATTTT	CASSLGTSGGLLTQYF
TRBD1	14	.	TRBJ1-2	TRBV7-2	TGTGCCAGCAGCCCTAGGACAGGGTATAATGGCTACACCTTC	CASSPRTGYNGYTF
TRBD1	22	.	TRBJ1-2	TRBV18	TGTGCCAGCTCACCCGTAACACGCCCGGGACAGGGGGCCGGTAGGAGTGGCTATGGCTACACCTTC	CASSPVTRPGQGAGRSGYGYTF
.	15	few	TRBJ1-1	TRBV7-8	TGTGCCAGCAGCTTAGAGCGCATCATGAACACTGAAGCTTTCTTT	CASSLERIMNTEAFF
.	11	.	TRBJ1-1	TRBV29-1	TGCAGCGTTGAACAGAACACTGAAGCTTTCTTT	CSVEQNTEAFF
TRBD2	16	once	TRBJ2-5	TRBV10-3	TGTGCCATCAGTGAGCCTCTAGCGGGGGTCGGGGAGACCCAGTACTTC	CAISEPLAGVGETQYF
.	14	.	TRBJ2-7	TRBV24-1	TGTGCCACCAGTGATTTGCGGCAGGGGGGCGAGCAGTACTTC	CATSDLRQGGEQYF
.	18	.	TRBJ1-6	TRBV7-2	TGTGCCAGCAGCTTAGCGTCTACATTACAGGGCTATAATTCACCCCTCCACTTT	CASSLASTLQGYNSPLHF
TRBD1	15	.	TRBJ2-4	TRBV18	TGTGCCAGCTCACCACATCAACGGACAGGAGAAATTCAGTACTTC	CASSPHQRTGEIQYF
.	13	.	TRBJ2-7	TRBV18	TGTGCCAGCTCGACGGGACACAACTACGAGCAGTACTTC	CASSTGHNYEQYF
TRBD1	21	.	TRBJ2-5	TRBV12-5	TGTGCTAGTGGTTTGGGTCCGTTAGGGAGCCCGGGACAGGGGGCTGTGGAGACCCAGTACTTC	CASGLGPLGSPGQGAVETQYF
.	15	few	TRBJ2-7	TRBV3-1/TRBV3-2	TGTGCCAGCAGCCGGGGGCTTTACGGGCCCTACGAGCAGTACTTC	CASSRGLYGPYEQYF
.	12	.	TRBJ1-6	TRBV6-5	TGTGCCAGCGGACAGATTAATTCACCCCTCCACTTT	CASGQINSPLHF
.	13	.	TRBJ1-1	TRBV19	TGTGCCAGTAGTAACGAGGGAGGGACTGAAGCTTTCTTT	CASSNEGGTEAFF
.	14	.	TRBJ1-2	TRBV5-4	TGTGCCAGCAGTATGGACAGAGCTAACTATGGCTACACCTTC	CASSMDRANYGYTF
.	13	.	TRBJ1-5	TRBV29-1	TGCAGCGTTGAAATGGCCGGGGGGCAGCCCCAGCATTTT	CSVEMAGGQPQHF
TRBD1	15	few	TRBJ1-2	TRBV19	TGTGCCAGTAGTAGGGAACCAACAGGGGGATATGGCTACACCTTC	CASSREPTGGYGYTF
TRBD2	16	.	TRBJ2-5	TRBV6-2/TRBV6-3	TGTGCCAGCAGTGACGACTCCAGCGGGGTTCAAGAGACCCAGTACTTC	CASSDDSSGVQETQYF
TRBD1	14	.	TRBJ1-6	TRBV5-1	TGCGCCAGCAGCCCCGACAGGGGGGCCTCTCCCCTCCACTTT	CASSPDRGASPLHF
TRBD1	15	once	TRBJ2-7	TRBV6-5	TGTGCCAGCAGCCTAGAGGACAGGGTGCCCTACGAGCAGTACTTC	CASSLEDRVPYEQYF
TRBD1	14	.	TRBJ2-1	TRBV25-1	TGTGCCAGCAGTGACCCTAAACACAGGGGTCAGCAGTTCTTC	CASSDPKHRGQQFF
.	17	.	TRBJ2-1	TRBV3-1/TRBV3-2	TGTGCCAGCAGCCGATTCCCAGTTGGCGGCTCCTACAATGAGCAGTTCTTC	CASSRFPVGGSYNEQFF
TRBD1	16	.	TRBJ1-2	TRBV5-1	TGCGCCAGCAGCTCCGCGGGACAGGGCGATGTCTCTGGCTACACCTTC	CASSSAGQGDVSGYTF
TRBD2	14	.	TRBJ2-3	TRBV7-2	TGTGCCAGCAGCTCCCCCCGGGGGGGAGATACGCAGTATTTT	CASSSPRGGDTQYF
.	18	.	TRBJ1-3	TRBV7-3	TGTGCCAGCAGCGCCCAACCCCAGGGGCGAGACTCTGGAAACACCATATATTTT	CASSAQPQGRDSGNTIYF
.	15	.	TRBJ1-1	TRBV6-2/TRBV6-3	TGTGCCAGCAGTTACCCTCTCCGGGGGAACACTGAAGCTTTCTTT	CASSYPLRGNTEAFF
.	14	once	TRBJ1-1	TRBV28	TGTGCCAGCAGTTTAAGAGGTTTGAACACTGAAGCTTTCTTT	CASSLRGLNTEAFF
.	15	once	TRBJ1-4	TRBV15	TGTGCCACCAGCAGCCCAGGGAAGGCTAATGAAAAACTGTTTTTT	CATSSPGKANEKLFF
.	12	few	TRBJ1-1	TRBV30	TGTGCCTGGAGTCCGGGTAACACTGAAGCTTTCTTT	CAWSPGNTEAFF
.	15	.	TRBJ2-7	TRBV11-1	TGTGCCAGCAGCTTTGACAGATACCAGAACTACGAGCAGTACTTC	CASSFDRYQNYEQYF
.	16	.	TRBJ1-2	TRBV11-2	TGTGCCAGCAGCTTAGGTGGGCAGAGACCTAACTATGGCTACACCTTC	CASSLGGQRPNYGYTF
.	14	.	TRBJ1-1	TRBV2	TGTGCCAGCAGTGTAGGCAGGGGCACCACTGAAGCTTTCTTT	CASSVGRGTTEAFF
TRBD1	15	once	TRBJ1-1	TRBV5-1	TGCGCCAGCAGCCCTCGAGGACAGGGGAACACTGAAGCTTTCTTT	CASSPRGQGNTEAFF